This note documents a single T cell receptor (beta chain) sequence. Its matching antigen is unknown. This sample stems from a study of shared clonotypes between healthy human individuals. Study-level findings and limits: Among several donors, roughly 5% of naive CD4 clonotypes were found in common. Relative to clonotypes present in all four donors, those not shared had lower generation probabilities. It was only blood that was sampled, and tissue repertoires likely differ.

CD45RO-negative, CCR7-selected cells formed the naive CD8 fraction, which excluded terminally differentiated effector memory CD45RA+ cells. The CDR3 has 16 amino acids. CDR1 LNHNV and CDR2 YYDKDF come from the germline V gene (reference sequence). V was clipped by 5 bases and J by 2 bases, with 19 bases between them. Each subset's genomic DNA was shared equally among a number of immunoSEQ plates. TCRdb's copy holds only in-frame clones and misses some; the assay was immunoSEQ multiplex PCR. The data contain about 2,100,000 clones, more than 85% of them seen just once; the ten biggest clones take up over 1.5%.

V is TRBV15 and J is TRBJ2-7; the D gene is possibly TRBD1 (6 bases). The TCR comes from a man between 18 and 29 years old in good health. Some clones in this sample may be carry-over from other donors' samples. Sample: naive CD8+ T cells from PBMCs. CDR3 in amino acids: CATSSPLLDRTYEQYF. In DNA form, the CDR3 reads TGTGCCACCAGCTCCCCGTTGTTGGACAGAACCTACGAGCAGTACTTC.